This passage covers 28 T cell receptor beta chains from one sample sequenced in a study of T-cell reconstitution after alpha-beta-depleted transplantation in children. Unique molecular identifiers were incorporated into the prepared TCRbeta library. TCRdb analysed the PCR reads with MiXCR anew, one entry per CDR3 protein. The repertoire holds approximately 250,000 distinct CDR3 sequences, with 9.7% as singletons. The sample consisted of PBMCs from the stem cell graft donor, taken from the stem cell graft. The receptors were gathered from a human donor who donated a stem cell graft to a child with SCID.

The chain joins TRBV20-1 to TRBJ2-1; D possibly corresponds to TRBD2 (6 bases). V was clipped by 3 bases and J by 6 bases, with 18 bases between them. From germline, CDR1 is DFQATT and CDR2 SNEGSKA (reference sequence). This CDR3 region has 15 residues. The CDR3: CSASSPRLGTNEQFF. CDR3 in DNA: TGCAGTGCTAGCTCCCCCCGACTAGGTACCAATGAGCAGTTCTTC.

This clonotype was detected ten times or more. This chain uses TRBV7-8 with TRBJ2-1, with 11 positions matching TRBD2. The junction had 8 bases not matched to a gene; V was cut back by 1 base and J by 9 bases. CDR3 length equals 16 residues. Looked up from germline, CDR1 is SGHVS and CDR2 is FQNEAQ. The CDR3 bases are TGTGCCAGCAGCTTAGGGCTAGCGGGGGGCCAAAGTGAGCAGTTCTTC. This codes for CASSLGLAGGQSEQFF.

This clonotype has a count of ten or more. The CDR3 DNA is TGCAGTGCCCACCAGGGAGGCAATGAAAAACTGTTTTTT. Encoded protein: CSAHQGGNEKLFF. The chain joins TRBV20-1 to TRBJ1-4; D is perhaps TRBD1 (5 bases). The CDR3 is 13 residues long. Germline CDR1 reads DFQATT; CDR2 reads SNEGSKA (reference sequence). Trimming left V 6 bases short and J 5 bases short, with 13 bases between.

In its sample, this clonotype was seen many times. V usage is TRBV10-3 and J usage is TRBJ2-7, with D possibly being TRBD1 (5 bases). This CDR3 spans 14 amino acids. Germline-derived CDR1 and CDR2 are ENHRY and SYGVKD. The germline V and J ends were trimmed by 3 bases and 1 base, with 10 bases remaining between them. The CDR3 nucleotides are TGTGCCATCAGTGAACAGGTCTTATCCTACGAGCAGTACTTC. It is translated as CAISEQVLSYEQYF.

This clonotype showed up many times. CDR3 coding DNA: TGCAGTGCTAGGAGCGGGAGCTCCTACAATGAGCAGTTCTTC. It yields the protein CSARSGSSYNEQFF. This chain joins TRBV20-1 and TRBJ2-1; 8 bases are shared with TRBD2. V lost 3 bases, J lost 0 bases, and 1 base stayed unmatched. The CDR3 is made up of 14 amino acids. The germline gives CDR1 DFQATT, CDR2 SNEGSKA (reference sequence).

This clonotype was detected ten times or more. The rearrangement links TRBV19 to TRBJ1-2, with 8 bases fitting TRBD1. Germline assignment: CDR1 LNHDA and CDR2 SQIVND (reference sequence). The J segment lost 4 bases and the V segment lost 6 bases, leaving 10 bases of the junction unmatched. This CDR3 comprises 15 residues. The CDR3 DNA is TGTGCCAGTAGGGTGCAGGGGGCGCGTGGCTATGGCTACACCTTC. Translated, it gives CASRVQGARGYGYTF. The full variable domain, in which reference TRBV19 and TRBJ1-2 provide the parts outside the CDR3, is DGGITQSPKYLFRKEGQNVTLSCEQNLNHDAMYWYRQDPGQGLRLIYYSQIVNDFQKGDIAEGYSVSREKKESFPLTVTSAQKNPTAFYLCASRVQGARGYGYTFGSGTRLTVV.

There are many counts of this clonotype. Here the CDR3 reads CATSGWTGGVYGYTF. CDR3 DNA: TGTGCCACCAGCGGGTGGACAGGGGGCGTCTATGGCTACACCTTC. This chain joins TRBV15 and TRBJ1-2; 11 bases match TRBD1. V lost 5 bases, J lost 4 bases, and 6 bases stayed unmatched. This CDR3 has 15 amino acids. In germline, CDR1 is LNHNV, CDR2 YYDKDF (reference sequence). Combining the CDR3 with reference TRBV15 and TRBJ1-2 gives the whole variable domain DAMVIQNPRYQVTQFGKPVTLSCSQTLNHNVMYWYQQKSSQAPKLLFHYYDKDFNNEADTPDNFQSRRPNTSFCFLDIRSPGLGDTAMYLCATSGWTGGVYGYTFGSGTRLTVV.

This clonotype was seen ten or more times. This chain links TRBV20-1 with TRBJ1-2, with a tentative D call TRBD1 (5 bases). Germline values: CDR1 DFQATT, CDR2 SNEGSKA (reference sequence). The germline V and J ends were trimmed by 4 bases and 2 bases, with 14 bases remaining between them. CDR3 length equals 14 residues. The CDR3 sequence: CSANRIYPNYGYTF. Written as DNA, the CDR3 is TGCAGTGCTAACAGGATTTACCCAAACTATGGCTACACCTTC.

In this sample, this clonotype turned up many times. The CDR3 DNA follows: TGTGCCAGCAGCTTAGGTTCTACGAACACTGAAGCTTTCTTT. Translated, it gives CASSLGSTNTEAFF. V gene TRBV7-9 combines with J gene TRBJ1-1; the D is unclear. CDR1 is SEHNR, CDR2 FQNEAQ, per germline (reference sequence). V lost 1 base and J 1 base, leaving 7 bases between the germline ends. This CDR3 region has 14 residues. Together with reference TRBV7-9 and TRBJ1-1, the CDR3 gives the full variable domain: DTGVSQNPRHKITKRGQNVTFRCDPISEHNRLYWYRQTLGQGPEFLTYFQNEAQLEKSRLLSDRFSAERPKGSFSTLEIQRTEQGDSAMYLCASSLGSTNTEAFFGQGTRLTVV.

Ten or more counts support this clonotype. The CDR3 DNA follows: TGTGCCAGCAGCTACACAGGTTACACTGAAGCTTTCTTT. Translating gives CASSYTGYTEAFF. The chain joins TRBV7-3 to TRBJ1-1; tentative D call: TRBD1 (5 bases). V lost 4 bases and J 3 bases, leaving 9 bases between the germline ends. The CDR3 length is 13 residues. CDR1 and CDR2 (germline): SGHTA, FQGTGA.

This clonotype was found a few times. The gene calls are TRBV6-1 and TRBJ1-1; 9 bases fit TRBD1. J was trimmed by 8 bases and V by 4 bases; bases with no gene match: 5. CDR1 and CDR2 (germline): MNHNS, SASEGT. The CDR3 sequence is 13 residues long. The chain's CDR3 is CASSGDRVMEAFF. CDR3 sequence (DNA): TGTGCCAGCAGTGGGGACAGGGTCATGGAAGCTTTCTTT.

This clonotype was recorded at least ten times. The chain links TRBV5-1 to TRBJ1-5; D is unclear. The CDR3 consists of 15 residues. Per germline, CDR1 SGHRS and CDR2 YFSETQ. V was cut by 0 bases and J by 7 bases, with 14 bases left in between. For the CDR3, the DNA is TGCGCCAGCAGCTTGGGGTCGGCGGACGGGCAGCCCCAGCATTTT. This codes for CASSLGSADGQPQHF.

This clonotype was seen ten or more times. V usage is TRBV6-2 or TRBV6-3 and J usage is TRBJ2-1, with 7 positions matching TRBD1. Germline V gene data show CDR1 as MNHEY and CDR2 as SVGEGT. V trimming: 2 bases; J trimming: 5 bases; junction bases outside the gene matches: 6. The CDR3 contains 15 residues. CDR3 nucleotide sequence: TGTGCCAGCAGTTACCCCCAGGGGGTCCACAATGAGCAGTTCTTC. It encodes CASSYPQGVHNEQFF.

Remarks on this clonotype: At one boundary the junction diverges from the germline segment, which might be a read error. The chain links TRBV19 to TRBJ2-1; the match to TRBD2 covers 8 bases. Germline V lookup: CDR1 LNHDA, CDR2 SQIVND (reference sequence). The length of the CDR3 is 16 residues. Here the CDR3 reads CASSIMVGGAGNERFF. In DNA form, the CDR3 reads TGTGCCAGTAGTATAATGGTCGGGGGGGCCGGCAATGAGCGGTTCTTC.

There are many counts of this clonotype. The CDR3 DNA is TGCAGTGCTAGAGCCGGGACAGGGGGCTTGTACGAGCAGTACTTC. This encodes CSARAGTGGLYEQYF. This chain links TRBV20-1 with TRBJ2-7, with 12 nucleotides matching TRBD1. Germline trimming cut 1 base from V and 4 bases from J; bases unmatched to any gene: 5. The CDR3 contains 15 residues. Germline CDR1 DFQATT, CDR2 SNEGSKA (reference sequence).

This clonotype was observed many times. CDR3 sequence (DNA): TGTGCCAGCAGTTACTTCCAAGGGGCGGGCTATGGCTACACCTTC. This gives the protein CASSYFQGAGYGYTF. The chain carries TRBV6-5 and TRBJ1-2; D is perhaps TRBD1 (5 bases). The V gene's germline CDR1 is MNHEY and CDR2 SVGAGI. The V gene lost 1 base and the J gene lost 4 bases, with 13 bases spanning the gap. This CDR3 spans 15 amino acids.

This clonotype was detected ten times or more. This sequence joins TRBV27 and TRBJ1-3, with D possibly TRBD1 on 5 matching bases. Germline CDR1 MNHEY, CDR2 SMNVEV (reference sequence). This CDR3 has 15 amino acids. Between the trimmed V and J ends, which lost 4 bases and 0 bases, there was a span of 10 bases. The CDR3 region is CASSSGQISGNTIYF. The CDR3 region has the DNA TGTGCCAGCAGTTCGGGGCAAATCTCTGGAAACACCATATATTTT.

The chain is built from TRBV5-1 and TRBJ2-7; 10 bases fit TRBD2. This CDR3 spans 15 amino acids. Germline-derived CDR1 and CDR2 are SGHRS and YFSETQ. V was pared by 6 bases and J by 4 bases, with 10 bases of the junction left unmatched. In DNA, the CDR3 is TGCGCCAGCAAAACCGGGACTAGCGATATTTACGAGCAGTACTTC. As protein: CASKTGTSDIYEQYF.

Many counts were recorded for this clonotype. This rearrangement joins TRBV20-1 to TRBJ2-3; 10 bases line up with TRBD2. The CDR3 consists of 15 residues. CDR1 is DFQATT, CDR2 SNEGSKA, per germline (reference sequence). V dropped 6 bases and J dropped 2; count of bases not matched to a gene: 8. The chain's CDR3 is CSAGGLADNTDTQYF. The DNA of the CDR3 is TGCAGTGCCGGCGGACTAGCGGACAACACAGATACGCAGTATTTT.

This clonotype was detected ten times or more. The chain carries TRBV5-6 and TRBJ2-1, with a weak D call TRBD1 (6 bases). Germline CDR1 reads SGHDT; CDR2 reads YYEEEE. V lost 2 bases to trimming and J lost 10 bases, with 13 bases between them. The CDR3 sequence is 13 residues long. CDR3 in amino acids: CASSLPFGTEQFF. CDR3 DNA: TGTGCCAGCAGCTTACCTTTTGGGACAGAGCAGTTCTTC.

This clonotype was found many times. The chain couples TRBV20-1 to TRBJ1-2; TRBD1 aligns across 9 bases. CDR1 is DFQATT, CDR2 SNEGSKA, per germline (reference sequence). Trimming removed 3 bases from V and 6 bases from J; junction bases left unmatched: 14. The CDR3 sequence is 16 residues long. For the CDR3, the DNA is TGCAGTGCTAGGCACCTCGGGACAGGGCTTTCGCATGGCTACACCTTC. It is translated as CSARHLGTGLSHGYTF.

On this clonotype itself: The junction differs from germline at one of its ends, possibly a read error. The CDR3 is CASSFGQSYVQYF. The CDR3 coding sequence is TGTGCCAGCAGCTTTGGTCAGTCCTACGTGCAGTACTTC. The chain employs TRBV7-9 and TRBJ2-7; D unclear. This CDR3 is 13 amino acids long. Germline CDR1 and CDR2: SEHNR and FQNEAQ (reference sequence).

This clonotype has a count of ten or more. V gene TRBV2 combines with J gene TRBJ2-5; D is perhaps TRBD1 (5 bases). V dropped 8 bases and J dropped 0 bases, with 10 bases sitting between them. The CDR3 runs to 13 residues. CDR1 is SNHLY and CDR2 is FYNNEI in the germline V gene. Here the CDR3 reads CASLGANQETQYF. The DNA for the CDR3 is TGTGCCAGCCTAGGGGCCAACCAAGAGACCCAGTACTTC.

This clonotype was seen many times. The chain employs TRBV4-3 and TRBJ1-1, with 8 bases that match TRBD1. This CDR3 has 12 amino acids. Germline CDR1 is LGHNA and CDR2 is YSLEER. V lost 3 bases to trimming and J lost 8 bases; unmatched junction nucleotides: 2. This chain's CDR3 is CASSQRTGEAFF. In DNA form, the CDR3 reads TGCGCCAGCAGCCAGAGGACAGGGGAAGCTTTCTTT.

This clonotype occurred many times. This chain links TRBV15 with TRBJ2-7; D remains unclear. CDR1 LNHNV and CDR2 YYDKDF come from the germline V gene (reference sequence). V lost 0 bases and J 4 bases, leaving 10 bases between the germline ends. CDR3 size: 14 residues. CDR3 residues: CATSRELVRYEQYF. CDR3 DNA sequence: TGTGCCACCAGCAGAGAACTGGTACGTTACGAGCAGTACTTC.

This clonotype was counted at least ten times. The chain combines TRBV20-1 with TRBJ1-1; maybe TRBD1 (6 bases). Germline CDR1 and CDR2: DFQATT and SNEGSKA (reference sequence). The length of the CDR3 is 13 residues. With 3 bases removed from V and 10 bases from J, the gap between germline ends came to 18 bases. The CDR3 is CSARGEGGPGAFF. In nucleotides, the CDR3 is TGCAGTGCTAGGGGGGAGGGGGGCCCTGGAGCTTTCTTT.

To note about this clonotype: It may be a read error: a sequence one base away is much more abundant. Here the CDR3 reads CASRGVHGVTEASF. As DNA, the CDR3 is TGCGCCAGCCGCGGGGTGCATGGGGTCACTGAAGCTTCCTTT. V is TRBV5-1 and J is TRBJ1-1; the D is unclear. CDR1 and CDR2 from the germline V gene are SGHRS and YFSETQ. This CDR3 has 14 amino acids.

In its sample, this clonotype was seen many times. The chain carries TRBV5-5 and TRBJ1-2; D ambiguous. V gave up 0 bases and J gave up 8 bases, with 14 bases separating them. Germline V gene data show CDR1 as SGHKS and CDR2 as YYEKEE (reference sequence). CDR3 length: 14 amino acids. CDR3 in DNA: TGTGCCAGCAGCTTGGTCCAGGACCGTAGGGGCTACACCTTC. Residues: CASSLVQDRRGYTF.